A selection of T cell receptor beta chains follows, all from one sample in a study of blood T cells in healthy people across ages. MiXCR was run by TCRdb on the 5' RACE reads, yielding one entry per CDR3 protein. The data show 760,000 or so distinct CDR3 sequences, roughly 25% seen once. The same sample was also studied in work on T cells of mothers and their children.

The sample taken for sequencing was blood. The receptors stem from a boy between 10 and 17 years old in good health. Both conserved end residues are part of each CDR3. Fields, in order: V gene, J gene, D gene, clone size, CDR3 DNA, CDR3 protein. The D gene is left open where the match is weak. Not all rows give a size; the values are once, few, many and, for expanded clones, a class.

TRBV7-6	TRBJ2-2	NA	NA	TGTGCCAGCAGCTCACTAGTAAACACCGGGGAGCTGTTTTTT	CASSSLVNTGELFF
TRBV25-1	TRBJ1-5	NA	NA	TGTGCCAGCACGGGGGTCAGCAATCAGCCCCAGCATTTT	CASTGVSNQPQHF
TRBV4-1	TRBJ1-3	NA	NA	TGCGCCAGCAGCCACCCGGGGACGGGGAACACCATATATTTT	CASSHPGTGNTIYF
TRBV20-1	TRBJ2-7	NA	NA	TGCAGTGCTAGGGGGGGTTCAGGGCTCTCCTACGAGCAGTACTTC	CSARGGSGLSYEQYF
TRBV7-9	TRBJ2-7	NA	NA	TGTGCCAGCAGCCCAAAAGACCGAAGCGAGCAGTACTTC	CASSPKDRSEQYF
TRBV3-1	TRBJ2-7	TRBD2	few	TGTGCCAGCAGCTACGCGGGGGGTTTACGCTACGAGCAGTACTTC	CASSYAGGLRYEQYF
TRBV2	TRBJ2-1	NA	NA	TGTGCCAGCAACCCGACAGCCGGGGGTCTCTTTGCAAATGAGCAGTTCTTC	CASNPTAGGLFANEQFF
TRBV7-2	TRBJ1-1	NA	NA	TGTGCCAGCAGCTTAGAAACAATGAACACTGAAGCTTTCTTT	CASSLETMNTEAFF
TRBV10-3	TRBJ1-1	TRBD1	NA	TGTGCCATCAGACAGGGGGCAGGTGACACTGAAGCTTTCTTT	CAIRQGAGDTEAFF
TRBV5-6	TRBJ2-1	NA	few	TGTGCCAGCAGCTCGGGACTCCTTCCCCGAGGTGAGCAGTTCTTC	CASSSGLLPRGEQFF
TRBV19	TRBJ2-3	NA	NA	TGTGCCAGTAGTGGTTTTGAAGCAAATACGCAGTATTTT	CASSGFEANTQYF
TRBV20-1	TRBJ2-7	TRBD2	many	TGCAGTGCTTCTCCCAGCGGGAGGAAGGACGAGCAGTACTTC	CSASPSGRKDEQYF
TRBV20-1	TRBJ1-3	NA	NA	TGCAGTGCTCACGCCCCGGGTGGAAACACCATATATTTT	CSAHAPGGNTIYF
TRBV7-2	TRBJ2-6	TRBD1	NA	TGTGCCAGCAGCTTAGTGGGGACAGGGGGCTTTGGGGCCAACGTCCTGACTTTC	CASSLVGTGGFGANVLTF
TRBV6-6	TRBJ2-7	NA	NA	TGTGCCAGCAGTTACCGCGGACGGGACGAGCAGTACTTC	CASSYRGRDEQYF
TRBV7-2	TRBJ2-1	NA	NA	TGTGCCAGCAGCTTAGAACTAACCTACAATGAGCAGTTCTTC	CASSLELTYNEQFF
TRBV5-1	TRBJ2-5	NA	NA	TGCGCCAGCAGCTTCCCGCGGGCTCAAGAGACCCAGTACTTC	CASSFPRAQETQYF
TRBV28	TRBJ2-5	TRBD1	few	TGTGCCAGCAGTACTCCCGGACAGGGGGTTGCGCAGACCCAGTACTTC	CASSTPGQGVAQTQYF
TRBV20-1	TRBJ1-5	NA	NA	TGCAGTGCTAGACCGACAGGAGCTAGCAATCAGCCCCAGCATTTT	CSARPTGASNQPQHF
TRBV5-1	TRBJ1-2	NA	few	TGCGCCAGCAGCTTGGGGGGAGTCCCTAACTATGGCTACACCTTC	CASSLGGVPNYGYTF
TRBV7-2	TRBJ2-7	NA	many	TGTGCCAGCAGCCTCAGGGGCGGGGCCATCCCCCACGAGCAGTACTTC	CASSLRGGAIPHEQYF
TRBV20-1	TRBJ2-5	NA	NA	TGCAGTGCTATCGAACTAGTGCGAGAGACCCAGTACTTC	CSAIELVRETQYF
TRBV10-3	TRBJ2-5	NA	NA	TGTGCCATCAGTGCTGGTCTAGGAGGAGAGACCCAGTACTTC	CAISAGLGGETQYF
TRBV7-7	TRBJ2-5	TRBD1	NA	TGTGCTAGCAGCCCAACAACCACAGGGGGAGAGACCCAGTACTTC	CASSPTTTGGETQYF
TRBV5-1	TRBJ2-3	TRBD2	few	TGTGCCAGCAGCTTAGGCACGGGAGGGAGCACAGATACGCAGTATTTT	CASSLGTGGSTDTQYF
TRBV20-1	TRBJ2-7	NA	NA	TGCAGTGCTAGCCCCAGGGTCGAGAGGGCCTACGAGCAGTACTTC	CSASPRVERAYEQYF
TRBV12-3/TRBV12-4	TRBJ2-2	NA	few	TGTGCCAGCAGTTTCTATCGGCAAGAGCTGTTTTTT	CASSFYRQELFF
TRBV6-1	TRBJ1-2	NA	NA	TGTGCCAGCAGTGAAATCGGAGGATATGGCTACACCTTC	CASSEIGGYGYTF
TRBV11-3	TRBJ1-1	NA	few	TGTGCCAGCAGCTCGTACAGAGGCATGAACACTGAAGCTTTCTTT	CASSSYRGMNTEAFF
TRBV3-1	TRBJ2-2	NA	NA	TGTGCCAGCAGCCATATTACAGGGACCGGGGAGCTGTTTTTT	CASSHITGTGELFF
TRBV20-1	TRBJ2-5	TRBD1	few	TGCAGTGCAGCGAGGACAGGGGAAGAGACCCAGTACTTC	CSAARTGEETQYF
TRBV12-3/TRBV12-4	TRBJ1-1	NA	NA	TGTGCCAGCGGTATTCGGGGCCCGAACACTGAAGCTTTCTTT	CASGIRGPNTEAFF
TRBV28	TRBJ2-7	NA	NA	TGTGCCAGCACAGGGTCGGCCTACGAGCAGTACTTC	CASTGSAYEQYF
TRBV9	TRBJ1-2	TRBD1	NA	TGTGCCAGCAGCCCCTCGACAGGGACCGACTATGGCTACACCTTC	CASSPSTGTDYGYTF
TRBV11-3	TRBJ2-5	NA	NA	TGTGCCAGCAGCAAGGGACTCCAACAAGAGACCCAGTACTTC	CASSKGLQQETQYF